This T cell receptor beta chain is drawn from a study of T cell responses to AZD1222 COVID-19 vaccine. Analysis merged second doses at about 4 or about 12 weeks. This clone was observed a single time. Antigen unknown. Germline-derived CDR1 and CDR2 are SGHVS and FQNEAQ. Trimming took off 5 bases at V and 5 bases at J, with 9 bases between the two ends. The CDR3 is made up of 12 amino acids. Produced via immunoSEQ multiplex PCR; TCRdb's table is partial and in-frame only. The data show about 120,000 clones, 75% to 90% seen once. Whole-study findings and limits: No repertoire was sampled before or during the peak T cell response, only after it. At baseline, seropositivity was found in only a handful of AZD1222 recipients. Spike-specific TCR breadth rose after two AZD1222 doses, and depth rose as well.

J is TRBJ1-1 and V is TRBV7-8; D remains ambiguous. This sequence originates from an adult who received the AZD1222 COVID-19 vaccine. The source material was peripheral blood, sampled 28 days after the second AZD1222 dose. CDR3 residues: CASSRSLTEAFF. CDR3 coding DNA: TGTGCCAGCAGCCGAAGCTTAACTGAAGCTTTCTTT.